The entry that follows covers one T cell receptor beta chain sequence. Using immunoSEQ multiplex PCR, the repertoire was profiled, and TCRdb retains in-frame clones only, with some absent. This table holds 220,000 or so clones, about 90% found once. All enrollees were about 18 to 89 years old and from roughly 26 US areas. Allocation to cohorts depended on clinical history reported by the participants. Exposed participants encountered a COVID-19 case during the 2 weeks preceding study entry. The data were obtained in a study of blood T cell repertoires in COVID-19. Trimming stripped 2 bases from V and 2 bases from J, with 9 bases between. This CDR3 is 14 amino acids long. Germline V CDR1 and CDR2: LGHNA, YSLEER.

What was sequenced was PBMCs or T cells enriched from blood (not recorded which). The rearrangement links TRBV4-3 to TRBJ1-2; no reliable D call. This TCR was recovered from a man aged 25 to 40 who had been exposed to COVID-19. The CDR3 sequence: CASSQFSANYGYTF. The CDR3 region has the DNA TGCGCCAGCAGCCAATTTAGTGCGAACTATGGCTACACCTTC.